This TCR beta chain appears in the sequencing data of a study of Graves' ophthalmopathy and Graves' hyperthyroidism. Beta-chain TCR CDR3 regions were amplified from RNA transcripts. Amplification began with first-round RT-PCR using HTBI primers, then second-round multiplex PCR was performed. A single record per CDR3 protein comes from TCRdb applying MiXCR to the multiplex PCR reads. The sample has over a million distinct CDR3 sequences, about 40% seen once. Between the trimmed V and J ends, which lost 2 bases and 3 bases, there was a span of 11 bases. The CDR3 length is 14 residues. Germline values: CDR1 SGHVS, CDR2 FQNEAQ. This clonotype was seen many times.

This sequence originates from an adult man with Graves' hyperthyroidism. Sequencing was carried out using peripheral blood or thyroid tissue (not recorded which). The chain employs TRBV7-8 and TRBJ2-7; a possible D gene is TRBD2 (5 bases). In nucleotides, the CDR3 is TGTGCCAGCAGCTTAATTTCTAGCAGCTACGAGCAGTACTTC. This gives the protein CASSLISSSYEQYF.